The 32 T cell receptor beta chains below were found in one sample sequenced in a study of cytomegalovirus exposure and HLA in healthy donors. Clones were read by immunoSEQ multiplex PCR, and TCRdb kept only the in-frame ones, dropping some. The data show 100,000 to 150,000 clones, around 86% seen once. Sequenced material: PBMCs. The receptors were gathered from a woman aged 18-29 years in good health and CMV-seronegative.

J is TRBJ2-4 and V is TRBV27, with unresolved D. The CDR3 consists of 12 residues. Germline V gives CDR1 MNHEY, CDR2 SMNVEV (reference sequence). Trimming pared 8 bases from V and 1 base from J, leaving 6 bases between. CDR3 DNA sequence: TGTGCCAGCGGCCCCGCCAAAAACATTCAGTACTTC. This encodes CASGPAKNIQYF.

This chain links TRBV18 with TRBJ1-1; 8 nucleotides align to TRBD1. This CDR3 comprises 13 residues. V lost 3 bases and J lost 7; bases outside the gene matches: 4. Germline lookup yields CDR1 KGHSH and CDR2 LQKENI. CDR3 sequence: CASSPDRGSEAFF. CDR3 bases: TGTGCCAGCTCACCCGACAGGGGCAGTGAAGCTTTCTTT.

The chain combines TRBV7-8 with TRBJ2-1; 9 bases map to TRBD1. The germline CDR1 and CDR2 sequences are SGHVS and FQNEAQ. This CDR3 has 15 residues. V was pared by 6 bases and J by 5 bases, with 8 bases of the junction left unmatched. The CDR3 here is CASRKDRGVNNEQFF. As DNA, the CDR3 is TGTGCCAGCAGGAAAGACAGGGGGGTAAACAATGAGCAGTTCTTC.

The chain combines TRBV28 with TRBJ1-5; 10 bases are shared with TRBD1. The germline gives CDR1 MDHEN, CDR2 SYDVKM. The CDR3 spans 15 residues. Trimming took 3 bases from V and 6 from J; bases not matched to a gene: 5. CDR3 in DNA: TGTGCCAGCAGTTTTGGACAGGGGGTGTTTCAGCCCCAGCATTTT. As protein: CASSFGQGVFQPQHF. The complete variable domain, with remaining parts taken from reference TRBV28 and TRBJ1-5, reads DVKVTQSSRYLVKRTGEKVFLECVQDMDHENMFWYRQDPGLGLRLIYFSYDVKMKEKGDIPEGYSVSREKKERFSLILESASTNQTSMYLCASSFGQGVFQPQHFGDGTRLSIL.

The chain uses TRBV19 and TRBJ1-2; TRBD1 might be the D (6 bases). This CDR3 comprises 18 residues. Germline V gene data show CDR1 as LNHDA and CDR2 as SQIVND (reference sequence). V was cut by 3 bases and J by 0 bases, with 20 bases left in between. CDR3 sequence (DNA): TGTGCCAGTAGTATCCGAAACAGCCGGGACACTTCTAACTATGGCTACACCTTC. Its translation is CASSIRNSRDTSNYGYTF.

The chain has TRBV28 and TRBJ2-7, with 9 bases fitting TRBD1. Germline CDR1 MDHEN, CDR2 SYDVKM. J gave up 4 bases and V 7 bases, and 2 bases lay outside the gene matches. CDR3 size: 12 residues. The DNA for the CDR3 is TGTGCCAGCACACAGGGGGCGTACGAGCAGTACTTC. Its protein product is CASTQGAYEQYF.

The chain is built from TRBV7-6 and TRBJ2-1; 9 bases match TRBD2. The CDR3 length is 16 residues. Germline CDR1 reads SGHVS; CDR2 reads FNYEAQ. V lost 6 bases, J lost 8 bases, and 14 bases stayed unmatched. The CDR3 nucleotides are TGTGCCAGCAGACGCGGGGGGGGCGCATCTTCCCATGAGCAGTTCTTC. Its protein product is CASRRGGGASSHEQFF.

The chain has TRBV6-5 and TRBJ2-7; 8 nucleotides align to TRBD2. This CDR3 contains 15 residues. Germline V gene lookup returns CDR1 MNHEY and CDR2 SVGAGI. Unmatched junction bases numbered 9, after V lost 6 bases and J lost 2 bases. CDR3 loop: CASRDPGLVAYEQYF. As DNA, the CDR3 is TGTGCCAGCAGGGATCCGGGACTAGTGGCCTACGAGCAGTACTTC.

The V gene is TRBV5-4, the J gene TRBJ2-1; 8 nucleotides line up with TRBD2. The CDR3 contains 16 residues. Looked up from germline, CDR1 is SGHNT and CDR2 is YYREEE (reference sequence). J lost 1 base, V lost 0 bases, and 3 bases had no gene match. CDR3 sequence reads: CASSLGGLVSYNEQFF. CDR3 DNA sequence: TGTGCCAGCAGCTTGGGGGGACTAGTTTCCTACAATGAGCAGTTCTTC.

The CDR3 region is CASSSRENQPQHF. The CDR3, as DNA: TGTGCCAGCAGTTCGAGGGAAAATCAGCCCCAGCATTTT. The V and J genes are TRBV6-5 and TRBJ1-5; the D is unclear. The CDR3 has 13 residues. V lost 4 bases, J lost 4 bases, and 8 bases lay in between. Germline-derived CDR1 and CDR2 are MNHEY and SVGAGI.

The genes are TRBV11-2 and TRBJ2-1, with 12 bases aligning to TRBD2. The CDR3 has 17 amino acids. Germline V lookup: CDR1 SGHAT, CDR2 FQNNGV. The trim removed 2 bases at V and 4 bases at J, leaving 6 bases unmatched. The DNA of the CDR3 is TGTGCCAGCAGCTTAAGGGGAGGACTAGCGGGATACAATGAGCAGTTCTTC. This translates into CASSLRGGLAGYNEQFF.

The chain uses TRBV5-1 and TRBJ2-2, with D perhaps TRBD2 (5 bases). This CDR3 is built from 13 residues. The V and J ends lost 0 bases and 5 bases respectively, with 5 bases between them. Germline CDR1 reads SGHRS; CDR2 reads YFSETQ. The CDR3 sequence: CASSLGRTGELFF. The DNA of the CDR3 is TGCGCCAGCAGCTTGGGGAGGACCGGGGAGCTGTTTTTT.

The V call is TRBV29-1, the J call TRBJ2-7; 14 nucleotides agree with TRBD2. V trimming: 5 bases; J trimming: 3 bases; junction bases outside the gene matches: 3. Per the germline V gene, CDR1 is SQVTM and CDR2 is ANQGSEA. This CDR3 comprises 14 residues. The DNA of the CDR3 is TGCAGCGTTACGGGACTAGCGGGAGACTACGAGCAGTACTTC. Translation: CSVTGLAGDYEQYF.

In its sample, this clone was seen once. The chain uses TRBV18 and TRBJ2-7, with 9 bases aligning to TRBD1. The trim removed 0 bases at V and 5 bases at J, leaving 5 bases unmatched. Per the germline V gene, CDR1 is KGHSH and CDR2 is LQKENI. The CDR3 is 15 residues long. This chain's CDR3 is CASSPPTGGRNEQYF. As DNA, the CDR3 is TGTGCCAGCTCACCACCGACAGGGGGTCGGAACGAGCAGTACTTC. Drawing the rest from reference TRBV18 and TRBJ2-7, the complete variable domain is NAGVMQNPRHLVRRRGQEARLRCSPMKGHSHVYWYRQLPEEGLKFMVYLQKENIIDESGMPKERFSAEFPKEGPSILRIQQVVRGDSAAYFCASSPPTGGRNEQYFGPGTRLTVT.

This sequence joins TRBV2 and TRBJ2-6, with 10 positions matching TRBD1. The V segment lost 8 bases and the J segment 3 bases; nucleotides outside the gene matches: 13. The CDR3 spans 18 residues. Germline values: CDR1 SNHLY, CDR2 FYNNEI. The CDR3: CASDWGTGAFSGANVLTF. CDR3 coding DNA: TGTGCCAGCGATTGGGGGACAGGGGCCTTTAGTGGGGCCAACGTCCTGACTTTC.

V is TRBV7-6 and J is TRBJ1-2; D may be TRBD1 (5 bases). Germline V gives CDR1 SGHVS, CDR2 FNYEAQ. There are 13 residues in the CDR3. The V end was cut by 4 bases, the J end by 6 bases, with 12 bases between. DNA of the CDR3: TGTGCCAGCAGCTCCGACCTCAGGGATGGCTACACCTTC. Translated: CASSSDLRDGYTF.

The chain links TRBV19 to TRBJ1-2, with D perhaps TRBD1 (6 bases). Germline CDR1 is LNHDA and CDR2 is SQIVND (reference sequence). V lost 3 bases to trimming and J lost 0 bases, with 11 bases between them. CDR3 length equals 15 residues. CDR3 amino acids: CASSIWGRSNYGYTF. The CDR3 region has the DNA TGTGCCAGTAGTATTTGGGGGCGATCTAACTATGGCTACACCTTC.

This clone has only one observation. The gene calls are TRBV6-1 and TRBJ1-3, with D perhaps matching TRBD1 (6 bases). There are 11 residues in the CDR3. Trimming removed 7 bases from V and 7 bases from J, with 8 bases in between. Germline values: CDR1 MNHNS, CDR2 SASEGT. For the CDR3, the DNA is TGTGCCAGCAAGGGGGTGAACACCATATATTTT. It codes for CASKGVNTIYF.

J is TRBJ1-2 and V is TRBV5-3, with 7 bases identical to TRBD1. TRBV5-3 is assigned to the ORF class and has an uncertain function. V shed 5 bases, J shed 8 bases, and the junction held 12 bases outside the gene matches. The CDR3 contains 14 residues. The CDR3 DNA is TGTGCCAGAAGTCTAGACAGGGACGCGACCGGCTACACCTTC. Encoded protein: CARSLDRDATGYTF.

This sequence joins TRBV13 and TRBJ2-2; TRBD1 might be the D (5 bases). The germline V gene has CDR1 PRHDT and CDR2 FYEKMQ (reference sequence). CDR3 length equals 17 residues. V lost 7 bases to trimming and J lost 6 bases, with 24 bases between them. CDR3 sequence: CASTKKGSAIRPGELFF. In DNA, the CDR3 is TGTGCCAGCACCAAAAAGGGGTCGGCAATCAGGCCCGGGGAGCTGTTTTTT.

CDR3 coding DNA: TGTGCCAGCAGAACAACAGGGGGCGCGGAGACGAACACTGAAGCTTTCTTT. Amino acid sequence: CASRTTGGAETNTEAFF. The chain has TRBV28 and TRBJ1-1; 9 nucleotides match TRBD1. The junction had 12 bases not matched to a gene; V was cut back by 6 bases and J by 1 base. This CDR3 has 17 residues. Germline V CDR1 and CDR2: MDHEN, SYDVKM.

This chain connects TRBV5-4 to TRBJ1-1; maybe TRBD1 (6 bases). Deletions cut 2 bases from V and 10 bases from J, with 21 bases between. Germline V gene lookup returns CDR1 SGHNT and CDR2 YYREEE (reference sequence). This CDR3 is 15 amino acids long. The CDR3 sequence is CASSLDRSGSVRAFF. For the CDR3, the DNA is TGTGCCAGCAGCTTAGACAGGAGTGGTAGTGTAAGAGCTTTCTTT.

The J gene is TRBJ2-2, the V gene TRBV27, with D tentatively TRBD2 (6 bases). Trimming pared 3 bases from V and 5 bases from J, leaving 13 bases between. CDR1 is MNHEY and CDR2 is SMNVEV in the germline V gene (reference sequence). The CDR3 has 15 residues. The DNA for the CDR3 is TGTGCCAGCAGTTTGGGACTCATAGAGACCGGGGAGCTGTTTTTT. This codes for CASSLGLIETGELFF.

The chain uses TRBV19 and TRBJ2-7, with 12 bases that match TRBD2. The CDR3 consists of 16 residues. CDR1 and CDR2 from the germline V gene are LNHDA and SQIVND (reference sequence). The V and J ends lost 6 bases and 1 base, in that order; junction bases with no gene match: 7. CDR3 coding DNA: TGTGCCAGTAGGGCTAGCGGGAGGGCCAGGTCCTACGAGCAGTACTTC. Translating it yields CASRASGRARSYEQYF.

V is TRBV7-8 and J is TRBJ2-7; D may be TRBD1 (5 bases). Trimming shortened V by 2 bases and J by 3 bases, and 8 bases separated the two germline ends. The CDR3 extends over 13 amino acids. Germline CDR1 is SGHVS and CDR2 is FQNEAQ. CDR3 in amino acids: CASSLHRFYEQYF. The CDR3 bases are TGTGCCAGCAGCTTACACAGGTTCTACGAGCAGTACTTC.

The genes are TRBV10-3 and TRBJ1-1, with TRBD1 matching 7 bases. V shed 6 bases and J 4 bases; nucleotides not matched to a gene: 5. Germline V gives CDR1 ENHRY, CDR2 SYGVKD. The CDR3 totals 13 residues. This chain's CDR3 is CAIRGGRSTEAFF. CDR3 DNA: TGTGCCATCAGAGGGGGCAGGAGCACTGAAGCTTTCTTT.

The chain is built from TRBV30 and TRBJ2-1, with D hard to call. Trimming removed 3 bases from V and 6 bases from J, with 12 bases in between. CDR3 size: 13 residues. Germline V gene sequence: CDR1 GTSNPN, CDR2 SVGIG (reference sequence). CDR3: CAWRVYGSNEQFF. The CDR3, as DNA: TGTGCCTGGAGGGTTTACGGTAGCAATGAGCAGTTCTTC.

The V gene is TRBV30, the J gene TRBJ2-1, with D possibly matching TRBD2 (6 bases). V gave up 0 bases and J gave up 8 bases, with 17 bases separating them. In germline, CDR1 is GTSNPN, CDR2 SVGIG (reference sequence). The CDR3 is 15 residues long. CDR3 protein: CAWSVQVGGNDEQFF. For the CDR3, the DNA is TGTGCCTGGAGTGTACAGGTTGGCGGGAACGATGAGCAGTTCTTC.

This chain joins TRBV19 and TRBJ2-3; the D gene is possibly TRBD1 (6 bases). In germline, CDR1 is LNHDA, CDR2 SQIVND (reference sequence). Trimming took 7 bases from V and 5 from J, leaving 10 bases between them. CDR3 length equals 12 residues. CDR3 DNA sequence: TGTGCCAGTACCGCCAGGGGAGATACGCAGTATTTT. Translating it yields CASTARGDTQYF.

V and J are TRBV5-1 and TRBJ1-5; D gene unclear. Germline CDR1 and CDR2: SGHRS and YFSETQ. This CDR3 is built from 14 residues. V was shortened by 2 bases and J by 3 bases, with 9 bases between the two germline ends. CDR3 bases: TGCGCCAGCAGCTTTCTTACAGACAATCAGCCCCAGCATTTT. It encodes CASSFLTDNQPQHF.

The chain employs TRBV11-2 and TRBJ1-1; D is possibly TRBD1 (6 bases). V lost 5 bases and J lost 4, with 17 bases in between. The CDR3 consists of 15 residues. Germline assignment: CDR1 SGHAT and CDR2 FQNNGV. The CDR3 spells CASSRTQGSGTEAFF. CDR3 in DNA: TGTGCCAGCAGCCGCACACAGGGAAGCGGCACTGAAGCTTTCTTT.

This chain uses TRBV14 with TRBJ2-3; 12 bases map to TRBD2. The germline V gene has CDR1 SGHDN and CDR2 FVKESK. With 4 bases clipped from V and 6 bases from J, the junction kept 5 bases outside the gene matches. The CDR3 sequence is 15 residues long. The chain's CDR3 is CASSPGLAGADTQYF. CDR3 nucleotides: TGTGCCAGCAGCCCGGGACTAGCGGGTGCCGATACGCAGTATTTT.